The next 23 T cell receptor beta chains were all read from a single sample in a study of CD8 T cells in ankylosing spondylitis. Study findings and constraints: Seemingly characteristic of ankylosing spondylitis blood was a TCR beta motif consisting of about 8 highly homologous variants.

TCRdb processed the 5' RACE reads anew with MiXCR; each CDR3 protein has one entry. The sample holds a few hundred thousand distinct CDR3 sequences, approximately 20% seen once. No cognate antigen is known for these TCRs. The sequenced sample consisted of blood, either unsorted or a sorted T cell fraction (not recorded which). The origin of the receptors is a male donor with ankylosing spondylitis.

The rearrangement joins TRBV28 to TRBJ1-5, with D perhaps matching TRBD1 (6 bases). V lost 6 bases to trimming and J lost 11 bases, with 23 bases between them. Looked up from germline, CDR1 is MDHEN and CDR2 is SYDVKM. CDR3 length: 15 residues. The CDR3 protein is CASSLLPGGQSAQHF. The CDR3 coding sequence is TGTGCCAGCAGCCTCCTCCCGGGGGGCCAATCAGCCCAGCATTTT.

There are a few counts of this clonotype. This chain uses TRBV20-1 with TRBJ2-5; a weak D match, TRBD2 (5 bases). This CDR3 comprises 17 residues. V was shortened by 6 bases and J by 4 bases, with 27 bases between the two germline ends. Looked up from germline, CDR1 is DFQATT and CDR2 is SNEGSKA (reference sequence). The CDR3 protein is CSARGIRRWAGGETQYF. The DNA of the CDR3 is TGCAGTGCCCGAGGAATACGGCGGTGGGCTGGAGGAGAGACCCAGTACTTC.

Here the CDR3 reads CASSETLAGGPDTQYF. The CDR3 nucleotides read TGCGCCAGCAGTGAGACACTAGCGGGAGGGCCCGATACGCAGTATTTT. This chain connects TRBV10-2 to TRBJ2-3, with 13 nucleotides matching TRBD2. This CDR3 contains 16 residues. With V trimmed by 2 bases and J by 6 bases, 5 bases remained unmatched. Per germline, CDR1 WSHSY and CDR2 SAAADI.

The chain joins TRBV18 to TRBJ1-5, with D uncertain. The V gene's germline CDR1 is KGHSH and CDR2 LQKENI. V was trimmed by 4 bases and J by 1 base, leaving 17 bases between them. This CDR3 has 17 amino acids. This CDR3 is CASSLRPVTSSNQPQHF. In DNA form, the CDR3 reads TGTGCCAGCTCACTTCGGCCCGTGACATCAAGCAATCAGCCCCAGCATTTT. The full variable domain, completed using reference TRBV18 and TRBJ1-5, is NAGVMQNPRHLVRRRGQEARLRCSPMKGHSHVYWYRQLPEEGLKFMVYLQKENIIDESGMPKERFSAEFPKEGPSILRIQQVVRGDSAAYFCASSLRPVTSSNQPQHFGDGTRLSIL.

This clonotype came up a few times. The genes are TRBV2 and TRBJ1-6, with a weak D call TRBD1 (6 bases). Per the germline V gene, CDR1 is SNHLY and CDR2 is FYNNEI. CDR3 length equals 14 residues. Trimming took 4 bases from V and 8 from J, leaving 12 bases between them. DNA of the CDR3: TGTGCCAGCAGTGCACAGGGCAGGGATTCACCCCTCCACTTT. Amino acid sequence: CASSAQGRDSPLHF. Drawing the rest from reference TRBV2 and TRBJ1-6, the complete variable domain is EPEVTQTPSHQVTQMGQEVILRCVPISNHLYFYWYRQILGQKVEFLVSFYNNEISEKSEIFDDQFSVERPDGSNFTLKIRSTKLEDSAMYFCASSAQGRDSPLHFGNGTRLTVT.

At least ten counts were recorded for this clonotype. This chain uses TRBV10-3 with TRBJ2-2, with 10 bases matching TRBD2. The CDR3 is 16 amino acids. CDR1 and CDR2 from the germline V gene are ENHRY and SYGVKD. J gave up 2 bases and V 6 bases, and 6 bases lay outside the gene matches. The CDR3, as DNA: TGTGCCATCAGCCCGGGACTAGCGCATAACACCGGGGAGCTGTTTTTT. As protein: CAISPGLAHNTGELFF.

This clonotype was observed a handful of times. The chain has TRBV3-1 and TRBJ1-1; 9 bases agree with TRBD1. The length of the CDR3 is 14 residues. The trim removed 4 bases at V and 5 bases at J, leaving 5 bases unmatched. Looked up from germline, CDR1 is LGHDT and CDR2 is YNNKEL (reference sequence). The CDR3 sequence: CASSPGTGLTEAFF. The CDR3 DNA is TGTGCCAGCAGCCCAGGGACAGGGCTGACTGAAGCTTTCTTT.

This clonotype was detected a few times. The genes are TRBV28 and TRBJ2-3; 8 bases align to TRBD2. Germline loops: CDR1 MDHEN, CDR2 SYDVKM. Trimming removed 7 bases from V and 8 bases from J; junction bases left unmatched: 11. The CDR3 runs 14 residues. This CDR3 reads CASKYREGRGTQYF. The CDR3, as DNA: TGTGCCAGCAAGTACCGGGAGGGGAGGGGTACGCAGTATTTT.

This rearrangement joins TRBV5-6 to TRBJ1-2; D gene uncertain. This CDR3 region has 13 residues. Germline loops: CDR1 SGHDT, CDR2 YYEEEE. Between the trimmed V and J ends, which lost 0 bases and 7 bases, there was a span of 10 bases. The CDR3 sequence: CASSLGPASGYTF. CDR3 DNA sequence: TGTGCCAGCAGCTTGGGTCCCGCTAGTGGCTACACCTTC.

This clonotype was observed a few times. V and J are TRBV7-3 and TRBJ2-2; D might be TRBD2 (6 bases). In germline, CDR1 is SGHTA, CDR2 FQGTGA. This CDR3 contains 17 residues. The V end lost 0 bases, the J end lost 1 base, and 12 bases lay between the germline ends. CDR3 nucleotide sequence: TGTGCCAGCAGCTTAACTGTGGGGGGAAAGAACACCGGGGAGCTGTTTTTT. Amino acid sequence: CASSLTVGGKNTGELFF.

The V call is TRBV10-2, the J call TRBJ2-7; 10 bases align to TRBD2. The CDR3 totals 14 residues. V shed 3 bases and J 3 bases; nucleotides not matched to a gene: 2. CDR1 and CDR2 (germline): WSHSY, SAAADI. The chain's CDR3 is CASSDWTSGYEQYF. In DNA, the CDR3 is TGCGCCAGCAGTGATTGGACTAGCGGCTACGAGCAGTACTTC.

This clonotype was counted ten times or more. V and J are TRBV29-1 and TRBJ2-1, with D uncertain. Germline assignment: CDR1 SQVTM and CDR2 ANQGSEA. Trimming took off 3 bases at V and 2 bases at J, with 5 bases between the two ends. This CDR3 has 12 amino acids. The CDR3 region is CSVDGAYNEQFF. The CDR3 region has the DNA TGCAGCGTTGATGGGGCCTACAATGAGCAGTTCTTC.

The chain uses TRBV29-1 and TRBJ1-1; TRBD1 might be the D (5 bases). Between the trimmed V and J ends, which lost 6 bases and 10 bases, there was a span of 12 bases. The length of the CDR3 is 10 residues. The germline V gene encodes CDR1 SQVTM and CDR2 ANQGSEA. CDR3 sequence: CSVDTRRAFF. The CDR3 region has the DNA TGCAGCGTGGACACCCGGAGAGCTTTCTTT. The full variable domain, rest sourced from reference TRBV29-1 and TRBJ1-1, is SAVISQKPSRDICQRGTSLTIQCQVDSQVTMMFWYRQQPGQSLTLIATANQGSEATYESGFVIDKFPISRPNLTFSTLTVSNMSPEDSSIYLCSVDTRRAFFGQGTRLTVV.

J is TRBJ1-5 and V is TRBV20-1, with D possibly TRBD1 on 6 matching bases. This CDR3 spans 14 amino acids. Trimming shortened V by 6 bases and J by 3 bases, and 15 bases separated the two germline ends. Germline CDR1 is DFQATT and CDR2 is SNEGSKA (reference sequence). CDR3 nucleotide sequence: TGCAGTGCCTGGGAAGGACAGCTCAATCAGCCCCAGCATTTT. It is translated as CSAWEGQLNQPQHF.

This clonotype appeared a few times. The genes are TRBV30 and TRBJ2-2; D uncertain. Germline CDR1 reads GTSNPN; CDR2 reads SVGIG (reference sequence). This CDR3 is built from 14 residues. The V and J ends lost 2 bases and 2 bases respectively, with 9 bases between them. The CDR3 sequence is CAWSRGSNTGELFF. DNA of the CDR3: TGTGCCTGGAGTAGAGGATCTAACACCGGGGAGCTGTTTTTT.

This clonotype was counted only a few times. The gene calls are TRBV20-1 and TRBJ2-3, with D perhaps matching TRBD2 (6 bases). This CDR3 comprises 12 residues. The V end lost 3 bases, the J end lost 11 bases, and 15 bases lay between the germline ends. From germline, CDR1 is DFQATT and CDR2 SNEGSKA (reference sequence). The CDR3 here is CSASSPSGGQYF. The CDR3 DNA is TGCAGTGCTAGTAGTCCATCCGGGGGGCAGTATTTT.

This clonotype was counted a few times. The chain couples TRBV7-2 to TRBJ1-4, with 7 bases fitting TRBD1. The CDR3 sequence is 14 residues long. Germline CDR1 is SGHTA and CDR2 is FQGNSA. Losses at the gene ends were 5 bases for V and 8 bases for J; bases not matched to a gene: 8. CDR3 nucleotide sequence: TGTGCCAGCAGCCAATTACAGGGGCGGGAAAAACTGTTTTTT. Translation gives CASSQLQGREKLFF. The full variable domain, its missing parts supplied by reference TRBV7-2 and TRBJ1-4, is GAGVSQSPSNKVTEKGKDVELRCDPISGHTALYWYRQSLGQGLEFLIYFQGNSAPDKSGLPSDRFSAERTGGSVSTLTIQRTQQEDSAVYLCASSQLQGREKLFFGSGTQLSVL.

CDR3 nucleotides: TGTGCCAGCAGCTCCCCTCTACCTACTCCGGGACAGGGGCCCTCGAACACCGGGGAGCTGTTTTTT. This gives the protein CASSSPLPTPGQGPSNTGELFF. This sequence joins TRBV7-1 and TRBJ2-2; TRBD1 aligns across 10 bases. TRBV7-1 is an ORF, and what it does is uncertain. This CDR3 has 22 residues. J was trimmed by 0 bases and V by 3 bases; bases with no gene match: 19.

V gene TRBV5-1 combines with J gene TRBJ2-5, with TRBD1 matching over 7 bases. The CDR3 consists of 14 residues. Germline V gene sequence: CDR1 SGHRS, CDR2 YFSETQ. V shed 0 bases, J shed 3 bases, and the junction held 2 bases outside the gene matches. The CDR3 coding sequence is TGCGCCAGCAGCTTGGGCAGGGGGAAAGAGACCCAGTACTTC. Its translation: CASSLGRGKETQYF.

The V call is TRBV7-2, the J call TRBJ2-7; D possibly corresponds to TRBD1 (6 bases). Germline V gene sequence: CDR1 SGHTA, CDR2 FQGNSA. This CDR3 has 14 amino acids. Trimming shortened V by 4 bases and J by 6 bases, and 16 bases separated the two germline ends. The CDR3 loop reads CASSSRPTGLEQYF. CDR3 in DNA: TGTGCCAGCAGCTCCCGCCCGACAGGCCTCGAGCAGTACTTC.

This clonotype was counted once. The chain employs TRBV5-1 and TRBJ2-7; TRBD2 might be the D (7 bases). Germline lookup yields CDR1 SGHRS and CDR2 YFSETQ. This CDR3 has 15 residues. V was clipped by 0 bases and J by 5 bases, with 15 bases between them. The CDR3 is CASSLERQGRDEQYF. Here the CDR3 DNA reads TGCGCCAGCAGCTTGGAAAGGCAGGGGAGGGACGAGCAGTACTTC.

This clonotype was picked up a small number of times. The rearrangement links TRBV5-6 to TRBJ2-5, with TRBD2 matching 7 bases. The CDR3 spans 14 residues. V shed 3 bases and J 4 bases; nucleotides not matched to a gene: 6. The germline V gene encodes CDR1 SGHDT and CDR2 YYEEEE. CDR3 sequence reads: CASSSLSGGETQYF. The CDR3 coding sequence is TGTGCCAGCAGCTCATTATCGGGAGGAGAGACCCAGTACTTC.

This chain connects TRBV5-1 to TRBJ1-2; maybe TRBD1 (6 bases). This CDR3 has 13 residues. From germline, CDR1 is SGHRS and CDR2 YFSETQ. V dropped 5 bases and J dropped 4 bases, with 12 bases sitting between them. CDR3 nucleotide sequence: TGCGCCAGCAGAGTACAGGGAAGCTATGGCTACACCTTC. Its protein is CASRVQGSYGYTF.